This T cell receptor (beta chain) appears in the sequencing data of a study of regulatory T cells in long-lasting Graves disease (dated by TCRdb to about 2021). Study-wide context: In the newly diagnosed Graves' disease group, patients had been taking antithyroid drugs for less than 3 months. Patients with persistent Graves' disease were compared with patients with newly diagnosed Graves' disease using TCR sequencing and RNA sequencing of peripheral blood. The study was conducted in China and was registered as a clinical trial. TCR sequencing covered around 13 persistent and approximately 20 newly diagnosed Graves' disease patients, some 33 samples in total. Overall results and qualifications from the work: Preferential use of TRBV28, TRBJ1-2 and TRBJ2-5 was observed in persistent disease, whereas TRBV20-1 and TRBJ2-1 were favored in newly diagnosed disease. Sequencing and analysis were restricted to the TCR beta chain. As a limitation, the authors acknowledged that the small sample size may reduce accuracy. Persistent patients shared more public clonotypes among themselves (under 3,000) than newly diagnosed patients did (more than 850). Because the primary lesion, thyroid tissue, could not be accessed, the study looked at peripheral blood alone. Persistent Graves' disease patients showed lower TCR Shannon entropy and fewer highly expanded clones than newly diagnosed patients, suggesting clonal expansion.

What the time point label conveys for this sample: newly diagnosed GD, antithyroid drugs for less than 3 months. RNA was extracted from PBMCs in TRIzol for both TCR sequencing and RNA sequencing. The diagnosis of Graves' disease followed American Thyroid Association guidelines. Recruitment of patients was carried out at an endocrinology department in Xi'an, China. From each patient, around 9.3 milliliters of peripheral blood was collected into an EDTA anticoagulant tube. PBMCs were isolated by Ficoll Paque Plus density gradient separation without further T cell sorting. An Agilent 2100 Bioanalyzer and agarose gel were used to check RNA quality, while a NanoDrop 2000 measured RNA concentration. In the case of this clonotype: Its antigen remains unidentified. No base quality information exists; no much larger clone differs at one position.

The library came from multiplex PCR. This sample was sequenced with an Illumina HiSeq 4000. CDR3 regions were amplified by Arm-PCR with iRepertoire HTBI primers to construct TCR beta libraries. Gel purification was performed on PCR products prior to sequencing. As for the original processing: A total of some 65 TRBV and some 15 TRBJ segments were identified across samples and were used for gene usage analysis of CDR3 amino acid clonotypes. COPE and FqMerger were used to merge filtered high-quality paired reads into contigs. BLAST was used to align contigs to IMGT TRBV, TRBD and TRBJ reference genes, and CDR3 was defined according to IMGT. Any clonotype with a frequency above 0.1% was classified as a highly expanded clone. Shannon entropy served as the measure of repertoire diversity, while the Gini coefficient captured V-J evenness. A clonotype found in more than one individual was treated as public. TCRdb passed the public sequencing reads through fastp at Q25 and MiXCR, retaining productive beta sequences. Under each unique CDR3 protein, matching rows form one entry showing the most common genes and DNA. TCRdb's processing, not the study's, gives the V and J calls here. This sample has roughly 380,000 distinct CDR3 sequences in its table, and around 16% of those were observed once. Clones ranked in the top ten supply about a fifth of the sample.

From its cysteine to its phenylalanine, the CDR3 spans 14 amino acids. Only CDR3 DNA remains: 42 bases, in frame from the first base. The germline V gene (reference sequence) gives CDR1 as DFQATT and CDR2 as SNEGSKA. The junction shows trimming of 2 bases on V and 3 bases on J, and the gene matches do not reach 5 bases of it. The chain joins TRBV20-1 to TRBJ2-3, with 7 central nucleotides matching TRBD2. Sample: peripheral blood mononuclear cells (PBMCs), taken at new diagnosis, from a patient treated with antithyroid drugs. The source is a female donor with Graves disease. The DNA sequence reads TGCAGTGCTAGACCCCTCGGGAGGACAGATACGCAGTATTTT. It translates as CSARPLGRTDTQYF.